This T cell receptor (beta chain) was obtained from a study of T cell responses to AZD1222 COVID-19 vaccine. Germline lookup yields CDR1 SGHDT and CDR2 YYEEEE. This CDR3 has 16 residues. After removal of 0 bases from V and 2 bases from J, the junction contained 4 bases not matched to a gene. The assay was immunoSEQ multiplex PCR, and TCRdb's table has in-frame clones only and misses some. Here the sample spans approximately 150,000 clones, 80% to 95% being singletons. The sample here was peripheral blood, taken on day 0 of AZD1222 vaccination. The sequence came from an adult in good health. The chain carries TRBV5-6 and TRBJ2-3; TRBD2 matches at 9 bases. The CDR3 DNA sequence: TGTGCCAGCAGCTTGGCACTAGCGGGCTACACAGATACGCAGTATTTT. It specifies CASSLALAGYTDTQYF.